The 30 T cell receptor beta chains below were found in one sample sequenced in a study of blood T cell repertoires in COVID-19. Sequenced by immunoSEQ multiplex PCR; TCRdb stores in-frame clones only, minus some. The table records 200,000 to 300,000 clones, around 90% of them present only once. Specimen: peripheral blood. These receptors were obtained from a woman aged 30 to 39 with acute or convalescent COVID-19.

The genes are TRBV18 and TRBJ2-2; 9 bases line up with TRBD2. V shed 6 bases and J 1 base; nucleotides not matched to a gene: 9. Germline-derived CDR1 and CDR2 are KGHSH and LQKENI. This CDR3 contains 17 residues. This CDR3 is CASSLTLAGKNTGELFF. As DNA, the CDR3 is TGTGCCAGCTCTCTTACCCTAGCGGGAAAGAACACCGGGGAGCTGTTTTTT.

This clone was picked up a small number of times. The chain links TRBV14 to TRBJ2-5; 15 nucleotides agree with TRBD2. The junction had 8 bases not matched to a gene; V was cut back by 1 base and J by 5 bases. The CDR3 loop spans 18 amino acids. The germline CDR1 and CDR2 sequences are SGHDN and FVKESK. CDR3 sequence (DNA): TGTGCCAGCAGCCAAGGATGGACTAGCGGGAGGGCCTGGGAGACCCAGTACTTC. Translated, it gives CASSQGWTSGRAWETQYF.

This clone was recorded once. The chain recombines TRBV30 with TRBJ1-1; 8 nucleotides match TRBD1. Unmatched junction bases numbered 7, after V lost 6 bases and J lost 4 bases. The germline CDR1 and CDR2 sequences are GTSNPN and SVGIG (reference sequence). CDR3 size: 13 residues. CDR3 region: CACIRGLGTEAFF. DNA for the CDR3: TGTGCCTGTATCAGGGGGCTGGGCACTGAAGCTTTCTTT.

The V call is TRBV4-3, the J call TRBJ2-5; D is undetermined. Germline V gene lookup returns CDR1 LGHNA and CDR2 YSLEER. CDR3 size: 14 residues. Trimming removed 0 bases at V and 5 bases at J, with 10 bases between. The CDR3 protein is CASSQDQRSETQYF. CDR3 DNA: TGCGCCAGCAGCCAAGATCAGAGGAGTGAGACCCAGTACTTC.

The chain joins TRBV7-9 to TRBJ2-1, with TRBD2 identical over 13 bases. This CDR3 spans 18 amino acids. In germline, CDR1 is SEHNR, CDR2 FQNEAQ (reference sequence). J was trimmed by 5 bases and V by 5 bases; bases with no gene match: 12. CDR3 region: CASSPTSGRTYFHNEQFF. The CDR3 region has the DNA TGTGCCAGCAGCCCGACTAGCGGGAGGACCTACTTTCACAATGAGCAGTTCTTC. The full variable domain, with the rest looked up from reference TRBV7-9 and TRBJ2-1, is DTGVSQNPRHKITKRGQNVTFRCDPISEHNRLYWYRQTLGQGPEFLTYFQNEAQLEKSRLLSDRFSAERPKGSFSTLEIQRTEQGDSAMYLCASSPTSGRTYFHNEQFFGPGTRLTVL.

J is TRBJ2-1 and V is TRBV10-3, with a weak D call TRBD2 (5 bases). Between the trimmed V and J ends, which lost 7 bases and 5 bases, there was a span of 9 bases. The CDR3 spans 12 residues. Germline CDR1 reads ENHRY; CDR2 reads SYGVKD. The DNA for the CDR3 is TGTGCCATCAACGAAGCGGACAATGAGCAGTTCTTC. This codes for CAINEADNEQFF.

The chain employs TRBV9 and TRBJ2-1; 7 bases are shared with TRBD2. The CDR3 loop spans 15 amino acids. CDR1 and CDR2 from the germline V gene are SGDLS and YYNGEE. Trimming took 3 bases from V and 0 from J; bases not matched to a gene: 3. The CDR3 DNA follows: TGTGCCAGCAGCGACGGACTAGACTCCTACAATGAGCAGTTCTTC. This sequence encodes CASSDGLDSYNEQFF.

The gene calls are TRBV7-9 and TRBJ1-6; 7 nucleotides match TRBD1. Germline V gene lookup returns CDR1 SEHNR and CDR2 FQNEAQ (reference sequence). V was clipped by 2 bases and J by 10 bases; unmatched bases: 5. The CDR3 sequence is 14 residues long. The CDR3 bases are TGTGCCAGCAGCTTAACAGGGGATAGGTCACCCCTCCACTTT. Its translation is CASSLTGDRSPLHF. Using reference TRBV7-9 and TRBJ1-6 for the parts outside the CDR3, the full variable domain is DTGVSQNPRHKITKRGQNVTFRCDPISEHNRLYWYRQTLGQGPEFLTYFQNEAQLEKSRLLSDRFSAERPKGSFSTLEIQRTEQGDSAMYLCASSLTGDRSPLHFGNGTRLTVT.

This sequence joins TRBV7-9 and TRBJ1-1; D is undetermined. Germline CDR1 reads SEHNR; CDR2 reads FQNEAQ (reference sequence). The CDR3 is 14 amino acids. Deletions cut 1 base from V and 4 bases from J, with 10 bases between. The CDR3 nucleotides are TGTGCCAGCAGCTTAGTTCTGGGAGGCACTGAAGCTTTCTTT. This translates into CASSLVLGGTEAFF.

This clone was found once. The CDR3 nucleotides are TGCGCCAGCAGCTCCGGGACAGGGGTTTCACCCCTCCACTTT. Translation gives CASSSGTGVSPLHF. The chain uses TRBV5-1 and TRBJ1-6; 10 bases are a match to TRBD1. The V segment lost 3 bases and the J segment 9 bases; nucleotides outside the gene matches: 3. The germline gives CDR1 SGHRS, CDR2 YFSETQ. There are 14 residues in the CDR3.

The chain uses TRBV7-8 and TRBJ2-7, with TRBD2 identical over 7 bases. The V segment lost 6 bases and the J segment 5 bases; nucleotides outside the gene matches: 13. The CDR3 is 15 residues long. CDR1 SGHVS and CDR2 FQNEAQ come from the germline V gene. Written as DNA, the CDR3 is TGTGCCAGCAGTTATACGGGTGCGGGAGTCCACGAGCAGTACTTC. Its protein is CASSYTGAGVHEQYF.

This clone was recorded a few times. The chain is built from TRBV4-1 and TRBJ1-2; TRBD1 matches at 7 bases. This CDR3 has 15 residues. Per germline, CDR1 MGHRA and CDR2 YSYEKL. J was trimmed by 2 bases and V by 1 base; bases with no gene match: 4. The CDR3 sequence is CASSQGGTANYGYTF. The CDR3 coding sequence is TGCGCCAGCAGCCAAGGGGGGACAGCGAACTATGGCTACACCTTC.

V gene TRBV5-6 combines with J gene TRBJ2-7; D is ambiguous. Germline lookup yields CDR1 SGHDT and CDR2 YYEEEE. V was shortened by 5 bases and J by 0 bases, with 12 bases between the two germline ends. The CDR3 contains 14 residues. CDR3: CASRPGLSSYEQYF. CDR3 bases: TGTGCCAGCAGGCCCGGGTTGAGCTCCTACGAGCAGTACTTC.

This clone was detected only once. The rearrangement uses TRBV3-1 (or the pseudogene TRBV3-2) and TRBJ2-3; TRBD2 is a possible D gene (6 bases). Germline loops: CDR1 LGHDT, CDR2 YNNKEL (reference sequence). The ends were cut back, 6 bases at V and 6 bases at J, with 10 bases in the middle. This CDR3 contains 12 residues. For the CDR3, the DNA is TGTGCCAGCAGTCACCGGGGGGATACGCAGTATTTT. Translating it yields CASSHRGDTQYF.

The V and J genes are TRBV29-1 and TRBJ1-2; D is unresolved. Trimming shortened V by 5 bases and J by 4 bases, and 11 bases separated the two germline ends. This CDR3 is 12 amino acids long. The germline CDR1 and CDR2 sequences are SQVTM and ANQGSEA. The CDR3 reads CSVYAGGYGYTF. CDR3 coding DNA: TGCAGCGTTTATGCAGGAGGCTATGGCTACACCTTC.

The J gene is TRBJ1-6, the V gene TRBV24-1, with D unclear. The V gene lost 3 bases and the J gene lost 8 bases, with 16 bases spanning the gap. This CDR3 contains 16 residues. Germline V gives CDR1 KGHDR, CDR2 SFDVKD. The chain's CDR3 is CATSDLQGKRDSPLHF. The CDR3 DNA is TGTGCCACCAGTGATCTACAAGGGAAGAGGGATTCACCCCTCCACTTT.

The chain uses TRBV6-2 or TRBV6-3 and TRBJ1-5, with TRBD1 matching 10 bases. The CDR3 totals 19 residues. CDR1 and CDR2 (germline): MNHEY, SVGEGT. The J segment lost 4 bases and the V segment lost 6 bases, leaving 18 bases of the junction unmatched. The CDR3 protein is CASSSGQTGGPSFNQPQHF. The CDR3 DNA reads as TGTGCCAGCAGCTCCGGCCAGACAGGGGGCCCGTCTTTTAATCAGCCCCAGCATTTT.

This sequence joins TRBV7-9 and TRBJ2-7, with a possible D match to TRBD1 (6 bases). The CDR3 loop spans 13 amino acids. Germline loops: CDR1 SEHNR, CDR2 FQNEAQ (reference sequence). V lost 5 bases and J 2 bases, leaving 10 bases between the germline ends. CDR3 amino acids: CASSRQAAYEQYF. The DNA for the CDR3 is TGTGCCAGCAGCCGACAGGCCGCCTACGAGCAGTACTTC.

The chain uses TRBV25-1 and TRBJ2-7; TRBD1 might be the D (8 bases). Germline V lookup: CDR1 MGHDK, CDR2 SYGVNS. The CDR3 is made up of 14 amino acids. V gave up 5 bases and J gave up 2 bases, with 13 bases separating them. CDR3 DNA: TGTGCCAGCAGTCCAACAGGGGGGGCCTACGAGCAGTACTTC. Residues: CASSPTGGAYEQYF.

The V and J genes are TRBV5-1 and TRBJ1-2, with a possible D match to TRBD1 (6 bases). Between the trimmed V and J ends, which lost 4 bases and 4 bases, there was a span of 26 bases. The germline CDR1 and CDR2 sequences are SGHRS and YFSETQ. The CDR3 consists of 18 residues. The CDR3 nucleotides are TGCGCCAGCAGCCCGGAACCGGGACACCGAGTTCTGGTCTATGGCTACACCTTC. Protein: CASSPEPGHRVLVYGYTF.

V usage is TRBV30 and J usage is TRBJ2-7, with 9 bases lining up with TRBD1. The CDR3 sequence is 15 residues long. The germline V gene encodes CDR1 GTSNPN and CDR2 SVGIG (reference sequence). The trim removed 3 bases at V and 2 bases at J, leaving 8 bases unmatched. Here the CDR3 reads CAWRESGTGTYEQYF. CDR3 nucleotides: TGTGCCTGGAGGGAATCCGGGACAGGGACCTACGAGCAGTACTTC.

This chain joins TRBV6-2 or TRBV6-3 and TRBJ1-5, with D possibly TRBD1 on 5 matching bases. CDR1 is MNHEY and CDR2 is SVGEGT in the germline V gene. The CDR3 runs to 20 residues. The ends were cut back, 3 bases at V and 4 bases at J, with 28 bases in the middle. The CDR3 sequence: CASSYPQGLSQPSLNQPQHF. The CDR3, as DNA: TGTGCCAGCAGTTATCCGCAGGGTCTTTCTCAACCGTCCTTAAATCAGCCCCAGCATTTT.

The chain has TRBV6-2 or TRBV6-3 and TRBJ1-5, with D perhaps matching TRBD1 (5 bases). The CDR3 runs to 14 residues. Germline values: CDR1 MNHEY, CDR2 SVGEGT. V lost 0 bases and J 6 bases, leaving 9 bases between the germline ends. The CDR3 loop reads CASSYSKGAQPQHF. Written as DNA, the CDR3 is TGTGCCAGCAGTTACTCGAAAGGGGCTCAGCCCCAGCATTTT.

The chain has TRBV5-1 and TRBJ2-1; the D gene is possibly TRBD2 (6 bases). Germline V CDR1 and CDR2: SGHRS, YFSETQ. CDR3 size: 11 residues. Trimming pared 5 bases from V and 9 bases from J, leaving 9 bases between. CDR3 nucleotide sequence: TGCGCCAGCAGAGAGGGAGGTGAGCAGTTCTTC. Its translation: CASREGGEQFF.

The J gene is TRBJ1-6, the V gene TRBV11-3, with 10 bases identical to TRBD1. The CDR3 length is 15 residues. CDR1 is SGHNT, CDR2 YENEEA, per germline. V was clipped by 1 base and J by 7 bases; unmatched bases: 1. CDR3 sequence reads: CASSLGGQGNSPLHF. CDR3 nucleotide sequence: TGTGCCAGCAGCTTAGGGGGACAGGGGAATTCACCCCTCCACTTT.

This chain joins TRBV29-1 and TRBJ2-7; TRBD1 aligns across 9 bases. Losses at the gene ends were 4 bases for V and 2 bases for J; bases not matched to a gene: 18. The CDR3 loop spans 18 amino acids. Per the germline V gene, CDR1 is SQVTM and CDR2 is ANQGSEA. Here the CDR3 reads CSVASRRTDRGGTYEQYF. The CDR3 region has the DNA TGCAGCGTTGCATCCCGAAGAACTGACAGGGGGGGCACCTACGAGCAGTACTTC.

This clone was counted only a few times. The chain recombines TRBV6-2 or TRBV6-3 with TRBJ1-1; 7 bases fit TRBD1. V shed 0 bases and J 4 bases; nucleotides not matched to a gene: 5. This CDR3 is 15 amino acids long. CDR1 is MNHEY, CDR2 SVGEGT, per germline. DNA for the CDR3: TGTGCCAGCAGTTACTCTAGACAGGGAGGCACTGAAGCTTTCTTT. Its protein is CASSYSRQGGTEAFF.

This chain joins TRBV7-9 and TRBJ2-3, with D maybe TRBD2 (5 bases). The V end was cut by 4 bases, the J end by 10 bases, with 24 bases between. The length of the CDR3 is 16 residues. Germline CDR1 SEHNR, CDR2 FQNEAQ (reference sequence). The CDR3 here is CASSWEPINTAMAQYF. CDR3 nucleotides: TGTGCCAGCAGCTGGGAGCCGATTAATACGGCTATGGCGCAGTATTTT.

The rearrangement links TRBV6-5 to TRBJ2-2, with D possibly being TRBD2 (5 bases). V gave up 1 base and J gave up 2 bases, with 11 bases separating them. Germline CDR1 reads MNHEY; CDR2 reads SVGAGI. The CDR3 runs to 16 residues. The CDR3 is CASSYFAGLNTGELFF. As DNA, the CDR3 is TGTGCCAGCAGTTACTTTGCGGGCTTAAACACCGGGGAGCTGTTTTTT.

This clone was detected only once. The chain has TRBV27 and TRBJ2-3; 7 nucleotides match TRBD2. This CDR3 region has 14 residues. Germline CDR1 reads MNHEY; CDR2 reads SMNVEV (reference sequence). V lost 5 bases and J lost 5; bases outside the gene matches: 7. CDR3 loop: CASSMGTIGDTQYF. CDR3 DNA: TGTGCCAGCAGTATGGGGACTATTGGAGATACGCAGTATTTT.